The next 29 T cell receptor beta chains were all read from a single sample in a study of blood T cell repertoires in COVID-19. The method was immunoSEQ multiplex PCR; TCRdb's version includes in-frame clones alone and lacks a portion of them. The sample yields more than 200,000 clones, roughly 82% seen once. Sequencing was performed on peripheral blood. These receptors were taken from a woman of 80 years or more with active or convalescent COVID-19.

V usage is TRBV4-1 and J usage is TRBJ1-5, with 9 bases lining up with TRBD1. Germline CDR1 is MGHRA and CDR2 is YSYEKL. CDR3 length: 19 amino acids. J was trimmed by 2 bases and V by 4 bases; bases with no gene match: 15. The CDR3 DNA follows: TGCGCCAGCAGCCGACAGATTGTACAGGGGGCGGGCGGCAATCAGCCCCAGCATTTT. It yields the protein CASSRQIVQGAGGNQPQHF.

This chain uses TRBV9 with TRBJ2-6, with D unresolved. With 3 bases removed from V and 0 bases from J, the gap between germline ends came to 10 bases. This CDR3 comprises 16 residues. Germline V CDR1 and CDR2: SGDLS, YYNGEE. CDR3 DNA: TGTGCCAGCAGCGAGGAGTGGAACTCTGGGGCCAACGTCCTGACTTTC. This translates into CASSEEWNSGANVLTF.

The chain links TRBV3-1 (or the pseudogene TRBV3-2) to TRBJ2-7, with 8 bases matching TRBD2. Unmatched junction bases numbered 4, after V lost 3 bases and J lost 6 bases. Germline assignment: CDR1 LGHDT and CDR2 YNNKEL (reference sequence). The CDR3 has 13 residues. The CDR3 bases are TGTGCCAGCAGCCACGGACTAGCCGCCGAGCAGTACTTC. Protein: CASSHGLAAEQYF.

The chain combines TRBV19 with TRBJ1-2; D gene ambiguous. The V gene's germline CDR1 is LNHDA and CDR2 SQIVND (reference sequence). The CDR3 extends over 14 amino acids. Between the trimmed V and J ends, which lost 5 bases and 8 bases, there was a span of 18 bases. CDR3 nucleotides: TGTGCCAGTAGTGATCCCACTGATGGCAGGGGCTACACCTTC. This gives the protein CASSDPTDGRGYTF.

This chain links TRBV28 with TRBJ2-5; no firm D call. Trimming stripped 3 bases from V and 1 base from J, with 9 bases between. The length of the CDR3 is 14 residues. CDR1 is MDHEN, CDR2 SYDVKM, per germline. Written as DNA, the CDR3 is TGTGCCAGCAGTTTGATAACAGCCCAAGAGACCCAGTACTTC. Amino acids: CASSLITAQETQYF.

The chain employs TRBV6-5 and TRBJ2-7, with D possibly being TRBD1 (6 bases). Trimming removed 4 bases from V and 4 bases from J, with 17 bases in between. CDR1 and CDR2 (germline): MNHEY, SVGAGI. This CDR3 has 15 amino acids. This CDR3 reads CASSSADRILYEQYF. The CDR3, as DNA: TGTGCCAGCAGTTCAGCCGACAGGATCCTATACGAGCAGTACTTC.

The CDR3: CASRPDRGASTDTQYF. In DNA form, the CDR3 reads TGTGCCAGCAGACCGGACAGGGGAGCTTCCACAGATACGCAGTATTTT. This rearrangement joins TRBV6-4 to TRBJ2-3, with TRBD1 matching 9 bases. Germline trimming cut 6 bases from V and 2 bases from J; bases unmatched to any gene: 9. Germline V gene data show CDR1 as MRHNA and CDR2 as SNTAGT. The CDR3 totals 16 residues.

The chain couples TRBV7-8 to TRBJ1-1; D is unresolved. Trimming took 5 bases from V and 7 from J, leaving 8 bases between them. The germline gives CDR1 SGHVS, CDR2 FQNEAQ. This CDR3 contains 11 residues. The CDR3 coding sequence is TGTGCCAGCAGCCCCTACTTTGAAGCTTTCTTT. It encodes CASSPYFEAFF.

The chain carries TRBV28 and TRBJ1-2; weak D call: TRBD1 (6 bases). CDR3 length: 13 amino acids. Germline V gene lookup returns CDR1 MDHEN and CDR2 SYDVKM. V was shortened by 8 bases and J by 1 base, with 11 bases between the two germline ends. The CDR3: CASGRGINYGYTF. In nucleotides, the CDR3 is TGTGCCAGCGGCAGGGGAATTAACTATGGCTACACCTTC.

A remark on this clone: Compared with germline, one end of the junction differs, possibly owing to a read error. The DNA of the CDR3 is TGTGCTAGCAGCCCAGGACTAGCGGGCCTTGGGAATGAGCAGTTCTTC. This encodes CASSPGLAGLGNEQFF. The chain joins TRBV7-7 to TRBJ2-1; TRBD2 matches at 11 bases. This CDR3 comprises 16 residues. From germline, CDR1 is SSHAT and CDR2 FNYEAQ (reference sequence).

This chain links TRBV19 with TRBJ1-2, with D perhaps TRBD1 (5 bases). Germline values: CDR1 LNHDA, CDR2 SQIVND (reference sequence). The V gene lost 3 bases and the J gene lost 5 bases, with 16 bases spanning the gap. The CDR3 runs to 15 residues. CDR3 protein: CASSILPQQDYGYTF. CDR3 sequence (DNA): TGTGCCAGTAGTATCCTCCCTCAACAGGATTATGGCTACACCTTC.

The chain employs TRBV7-9 and TRBJ1-3, with D uncertain. Germline V gene lookup returns CDR1 SEHNR and CDR2 FQNEAQ (reference sequence). This CDR3 is built from 12 residues. Between the trimmed V and J ends, which lost 4 bases and 6 bases, there was a span of 7 bases. For the CDR3, the DNA is TGTGCCAGCAGCTACTATTTAAACACCATATATTTT. It yields the protein CASSYYLNTIYF.

The rearrangement uses TRBV7-9 and TRBJ1-4; D gene uncertain. The CDR3 is 15 amino acids. Trimming shortened V by 2 bases and J by 6 bases, and 13 bases separated the two germline ends. Per germline, CDR1 SEHNR and CDR2 FQNEAQ (reference sequence). The CDR3 DNA reads as TGTGCCAGCAGCTTACGAGGGAGCCCTGATGAAAAACTGTTTTTT. This translates into CASSLRGSPDEKLFF.

The V and J genes are TRBV2 and TRBJ1-1, with a tentative D call TRBD1 (5 bases). Germline CDR1 and CDR2: SNHLY and FYNNEI. The V gene lost 8 bases and the J gene lost 11 bases, with 21 bases spanning the gap. The CDR3 has 13 residues. In DNA, the CDR3 is TGTGCCAGCCACTTGGCGGGGGACCATGGGGCTTTCTTT. The encoded protein is CASHLAGDHGAFF.

The J gene is TRBJ2-7, the V gene TRBV2, with D possibly being TRBD1 (6 bases). Trimming shortened V by 8 bases and J by 12 bases, and 17 bases separated the two germline ends. The length of the CDR3 is 11 residues. Germline CDR1 SNHLY, CDR2 FYNNEI. In DNA form, the CDR3 reads TGTGCCAGCGGGTCTACAGGGTCCCCGTACTTC. Translating it yields CASGSTGSPYF. The full variable domain, in which reference TRBV2 and TRBJ2-7 provide the parts outside the CDR3, is EPEVTQTPSHQVTQMGQEVILRCVPISNHLYFYWYRQILGQKVEFLVSFYNNEISEKSEIFDDQFSVERPDGSNFTLKIRSTKLEDSAMYFCASGSTGSPYFGPGTRLTVT.

V and J are TRBV28 and TRBJ1-1; possible D gene TRBD1, 5 bases. V dropped 3 bases and J dropped 4 bases, with 15 bases sitting between them. The CDR3 sequence is 15 residues long. Germline lookup yields CDR1 MDHEN and CDR2 SYDVKM. Here the CDR3 reads CASSLLGGALTEAFF. The CDR3 nucleotides read TGTGCCAGCAGTTTGCTGGGCGGGGCCCTCACTGAAGCTTTCTTT.

The chain recombines TRBV3-1 (or the pseudogene TRBV3-2) with TRBJ1-1, with D maybe TRBD1 (5 bases). The germline gives CDR1 LGHDT, CDR2 YNNKEL (reference sequence). Deletions cut 5 bases from V and 5 bases from J, with 12 bases between. The CDR3 spans 13 residues. Here the CDR3 DNA reads TGTGCCAGCAGCAAGTCGCAGGGAACTGAAGCTTTCTTT. This gives the protein CASSKSQGTEAFF.

The CDR3 DNA sequence: TGTGCCAGCAGTATACCGCCGGGACTAGCGGCCGAAAGCACAGATACGCAGTATTTT. It yields the protein CASSIPPGLAAESTDTQYF. The genes are TRBV28 and TRBJ2-3; 11 bases are shared with TRBD2. Germline V gene data show CDR1 as MDHEN and CDR2 as SYDVKM. With V trimmed by 5 bases and J by 0 bases, 13 bases remained unmatched. The CDR3 loop spans 19 amino acids.

This chain uses TRBV27 with TRBJ1-3; D not resolved. Germline V lookup: CDR1 MNHEY, CDR2 SMNVEV (reference sequence). This CDR3 region has 13 residues. V lost 5 bases, J lost 3 bases, and 8 bases lay in between. This CDR3 reads CASSVGVGNTIYF. The CDR3 bases are TGTGCCAGCAGTGTCGGGGTTGGAAACACCATATATTTT.

The table lists this clone with a few counts. The chain has TRBV10-3 and TRBJ2-3; a possible D gene is TRBD2 (6 bases). CDR3 length equals 15 residues. The ends were cut back, 7 bases at V and 0 bases at J, with 14 bases in the middle. Germline V gene data show CDR1 as ENHRY and CDR2 as SYGVKD. Written as DNA, the CDR3 is TGTGCCATCATGGGAGCGGGCCACAGCACAGATACGCAGTATTTT. The encoded protein is CAIMGAGHSTDTQYF.

V and J are TRBV3-1 (or the pseudogene TRBV3-2) and TRBJ2-1, with TRBD2 matching 9 bases. The CDR3 has 16 amino acids. The V gene's germline CDR1 is LGHDT and CDR2 YNNKEL (reference sequence). The J segment lost 2 bases and the V segment lost 2 bases, leaving 4 bases of the junction unmatched. CDR3 sequence (DNA): TGTGCCAGCAGCCAACAGGCGGGAGGGCCCTACAATGAGCAGTTCTTC. This translates into CASSQQAGGPYNEQFF.

The CDR3: CASSQGGGGGAFF. Written as DNA, the CDR3 is TGTGCCAGCAGCCAAGGTGGGGGGGGAGGAGCTTTCTTT. V and J are TRBV3-1 (or the pseudogene TRBV3-2) and TRBJ1-1; tentative D call: TRBD1 (5 bases). The CDR3 consists of 13 residues. CDR1 is LGHDT and CDR2 is YNNKEL in the germline V gene (reference sequence). Trimming left V 1 base short and J 10 bases short, with 13 bases between.

V usage is TRBV28 and J usage is TRBJ1-2, with TRBD1 matching 10 bases. V was clipped by 3 bases and J by 4 bases; unmatched bases: 5. This CDR3 contains 15 residues. Germline V CDR1 and CDR2: MDHEN, SYDVKM. CDR3 sequence (DNA): TGTGCCAGCAGTTTTCAGACAGGGGGCACCTATGGCTACACCTTC. This sequence encodes CASSFQTGGTYGYTF.

The genes are TRBV10-2 and TRBJ2-2, with a possible D match to TRBD1 (6 bases). V was clipped by 11 bases and J by 0 bases, with 13 bases between them. This CDR3 region has 14 residues. From germline, CDR1 is WSHSY and CDR2 SAAADI. The CDR3 DNA is TGCGCCGTCTGGGGGCAGACGAACACCGGGGAGCTGTTTTTT. Translated: CAVWGQTNTGELFF.

The chain has TRBV5-5 and TRBJ2-7, with 8 nucleotides matching TRBD1. CDR1 SGHKS and CDR2 YYEKEE come from the germline V gene (reference sequence). The J segment lost 2 bases and the V segment lost 3 bases, leaving 7 bases of the junction unmatched. The length of the CDR3 is 15 residues. The CDR3 is CASSYGWTGTYEQYF. The CDR3 bases are TGTGCCAGCAGCTATGGTTGGACAGGGACCTACGAGCAGTACTTC.

This sequence joins TRBV9 and TRBJ1-1, with 7 nucleotides matching TRBD1. Germline lookup yields CDR1 SGDLS and CDR2 YYNGEE. This CDR3 is 14 amino acids long. The V segment lost 3 bases and the J segment 0 bases; nucleotides outside the gene matches: 2. CDR3 region: CASSEGTVNTEAFF. CDR3 DNA sequence: TGTGCCAGCAGCGAAGGGACAGTGAACACTGAAGCTTTCTTT.

The chain recombines TRBV7-8 with TRBJ1-2; 8 bases align to TRBD1. Trimming took 5 bases from V and 4 from J; bases not matched to a gene: 6. Germline V gene lookup returns CDR1 SGHVS and CDR2 FQNEAQ. The CDR3 length is 14 residues. CDR3 amino acids: CASSPTGQGYGYTF. In nucleotides, the CDR3 is TGTGCCAGCAGCCCAACAGGACAGGGCTATGGCTACACCTTC.

The CDR3 DNA reads TGTGCCAGCGGACCGGGGACCTACGAGCAGTACTTC. This gives the protein CASGPGTYEQYF. The V gene is TRBV6-5, the J gene TRBJ2-7, with D possibly TRBD2 on 5 matching bases. The CDR3 spans 12 residues. V was cut by 8 bases and J by 2 bases, with 10 bases left in between. Germline-derived CDR1 and CDR2 are MNHEY and SVGAGI.

This clone was counted once. V gene TRBV6-5 combines with J gene TRBJ2-5; no reliable D call. Looked up from germline, CDR1 is MNHEY and CDR2 is SVGAGI. CDR3 length: 16 amino acids. Trimming pared 2 bases from V and 6 bases from J, leaving 19 bases between. CDR3 sequence reads: CASSYSQQVYSQTQYF. CDR3 DNA: TGTGCCAGCAGTTACAGTCAGCAGGTTTACTCTCAGACCCAGTACTTC.